The 13 T cell receptor beta chains given below trace back to one sample, sequenced in a study of T cells in Graves' hyperthyroidism and ophthalmopathy. From RNA transcripts, TCR beta CDR3 regions were amplified. RT-PCR in the first round (using the HTBI primer set) targeted the TCR CDR3. TCRdb re-called the multiplex PCR reads through MiXCR, storing one row per CDR3 protein. The sample contains about 640,000 distinct CDR3 sequences, less than 25% of which appear only once. What was sequenced was blood. These receptors all come from a man aged 30-40 years with Graves' ophthalmopathy.

In its sample, this clonotype was seen many times. The rearrangement uses TRBV28 and TRBJ1-5, with a possible D match to TRBD1 (5 bases). Germline CDR1 and CDR2: MDHEN and SYDVKM. With 7 bases removed from V and 3 bases from J, the gap between germline ends came to 19 bases. The CDR3 has 16 amino acids. In DNA, the CDR3 is TGTGCCAGCACCACCCGCGGGGGTTGGTACAATCAGCCCCAGCATTTT. Translating gives CASTTRGGWYNQPQHF.

This clonotype was observed at least ten times. This chain connects TRBV7-9 to TRBJ1-1; 8 nucleotides line up with TRBD1. CDR3 size: 14 residues. V lost 4 bases, J lost 3 bases, and 4 bases stayed unmatched. CDR1 SEHNR and CDR2 FQNEAQ come from the germline V gene (reference sequence). The CDR3 DNA follows: TGTGCCAGCAGCTGGGACAGGTGGGACACTGAAGCTTTCTTT. It encodes CASSWDRWDTEAFF.

This clonotype was counted only a few times. The gene calls are TRBV19 and TRBJ1-1, with D unclear. The V gene's germline CDR1 is LNHDA and CDR2 SQIVND (reference sequence). The CDR3 has 12 amino acids. Trimming stripped 5 bases from V and 10 bases from J, with 14 bases between. The CDR3 loop reads CASSGSLEGAFF. The CDR3 DNA follows: TGTGCCAGTAGTGGCTCCCTCGAGGGAGCTTTCTTT.

This clonotype was detected ten times or more. The V call is TRBV7-8, the J call TRBJ2-3; D might be TRBD1 (6 bases). Trimming pared 1 base from V and 3 bases from J, leaving 17 bases between. The CDR3 covers 17 residues. Germline V gene lookup returns CDR1 SGHVS and CDR2 FQNEAQ. CDR3 in amino acids: CASSLVIRDTLTDTQYF. The CDR3 coding sequence is TGTGCCAGCAGCTTAGTAATCCGGGACACCCTGACAGATACGCAGTATTTT.

This clonotype occurred many times. V usage is TRBV2 and J usage is TRBJ2-1; 7 nucleotides agree with TRBD2. The CDR3 sequence is 16 residues long. V shed 2 bases, J shed 4 bases, and the junction held 8 bases outside the gene matches. Germline CDR1 and CDR2: SNHLY and FYNNEI. CDR3 protein: CASSEIGFGRYNEQFF. For the CDR3, the DNA is TGTGCCAGCAGTGAAATTGGTTTCGGGAGGTACAATGAGCAGTTCTTC.

The chain employs TRBV6-5 and TRBJ2-7; 11 bases line up with TRBD2. The ends lost 4 bases at V and 2 bases at J; junction bases unmatched: 7. Germline lookup yields CDR1 MNHEY and CDR2 SVGAGI. The CDR3 is 16 amino acids. CDR3 in amino acids: CASSSLIAGGPYEQYF. CDR3 sequence (DNA): TGTGCCAGCAGTTCCCTTATAGCGGGAGGGCCCTACGAGCAGTACTTC.

A few counts support this clonotype. The rearrangement links TRBV19 to TRBJ1-1; 8 nucleotides agree with TRBD1. V lost 6 bases and J lost 1; bases outside the gene matches: 7. The CDR3 is made up of 15 amino acids. Germline-derived CDR1 and CDR2 are LNHDA and SQIVND (reference sequence). The CDR3 DNA sequence: TGTGCCAGTAGGCCGACCGGGACAGGGAACACTGAAGCTTTCTTT. Translation: CASRPTGTGNTEAFF.

The sample holds a few counts of this clonotype. V usage is TRBV6-1 and J usage is TRBJ2-3; TRBD2 matches at 9 bases. Trimming took 5 bases from V and 5 from J; bases not matched to a gene: 8. The CDR3 spans 15 residues. Looked up from germline, CDR1 is MNHNS and CDR2 is SASEGT. This CDR3 is CASSSASGGKDTQYF. The CDR3 DNA is TGTGCCAGCAGTTCCGCCAGCGGGGGGAAAGATACGCAGTATTTT.

The chain employs TRBV6-1 and TRBJ1-4; D is unresolved. The CDR3 is made up of 17 amino acids. The V gene lost 5 bases and the J gene lost 5 bases, with 21 bases spanning the gap. CDR1 and CDR2 from the germline V gene are MNHNS and SASEGT. The CDR3 sequence is CASSNTRVPERNEKLFF. In nucleotides, the CDR3 is TGTGCCAGCAGTAACACTCGGGTGCCAGAAAGGAATGAAAAACTGTTTTTT.

This clonotype occurred many times. The chain couples TRBV11-2 to TRBJ2-3; 14 bases map to TRBD2. The CDR3 length is 15 residues. J lost 6 bases, V lost 4 bases, and 3 bases had no gene match. In germline, CDR1 is SGHAT, CDR2 FQNNGV. The CDR3 DNA follows: TGTGCCAGCAGCTCGGGACTAGCGGGAGTGGATACGCAGTATTTT. It is translated as CASSSGLAGVDTQYF.

This chain connects TRBV9 to TRBJ2-2; D gene ambiguous. The CDR3 runs to 13 residues. In germline, CDR1 is SGDLS, CDR2 YYNGEE. V was clipped by 3 bases and J by 5 bases, with 8 bases between them. CDR3 bases: TGTGCCAGCAGCGCCTGGGGAACCGGGGAGCTGTTTTTT. Protein sequence: CASSAWGTGELFF. The full variable domain, its missing parts supplied by reference TRBV9 and TRBJ2-2, is DSGVTQTPKHLITATGQRVTLRCSPRSGDLSVYWYQQSLDQGLQFLIQYYNGEERAKGNILERFSAQQFPDLHSELNLSSLELGDSALYFCASSAWGTGELFFGEGSRLTVL.

This clonotype has at least ten counts. The CDR3, as DNA: TGTGCCAGCAGCTTCTTCAGGGGAGATGAAAAACTGTTTTTT. Its protein product is CASSFFRGDEKLFF. The chain is built from TRBV7-8 and TRBJ1-4; perhaps TRBD1 as D (6 bases). Germline-derived CDR1 and CDR2 are SGHVS and FQNEAQ. With 3 bases removed from V and 6 bases from J, the gap between germline ends came to 11 bases. The CDR3 contains 14 residues.

This clonotype has more than one count but fewer than ten. V usage is TRBV11-2 and J usage is TRBJ2-3; D may correspond to TRBD1 or TRBD2 (5 bases each). The germline V gene encodes CDR1 SGHAT and CDR2 FQNNGV. V dropped 5 bases and J dropped 1 base, with 16 bases sitting between them. The CDR3 loop spans 16 amino acids. CDR3 sequence: CASSQASGTGTDTQYF. The CDR3 DNA sequence: TGTGCCAGCAGCCAGGCCTCAGGGACGGGCACAGATACGCAGTATTTT.